The subject of this entry is one T cell receptor beta chain. The data derive from a study of blood T cell repertoires in COVID-19. For the study at large: Specimens from acute and convalescent COVID-19 originated in the United States, Italy and Spain.

Recruits, aged roughly 18 to 100 years, lived in 24 US areas. Cohorts were determined from participant-reported clinical history. Per the original data handling: Amplified reference gene primers provided the basis for estimating nucleated cell counts. Assay used: immunoSEQ multiplex PCR; TCRdb lists only in-frame clones, some missing. V, J and clone size are those of that table, while D and trimming were read from the DNA. Among a few hundred thousand clones, 70% to 90% were seen once, and the ten largest hold more than 3.5%. CDR3 length equals 13 residues. Per the germline V gene, CDR1 is MGHDK and CDR2 is SYGVNS. Trimming took off 6 bases at V and 0 bases at J, with 6 bases between the two ends.

Material for sequencing was PBMCs or T cells enriched from blood (not recorded which). This TCR was sampled from a woman in her 30s who had recovered from COVID-19. The gene calls are TRBV25-1 and TRBJ1-5; D may be TRBD1 (6 bases). CDR3 in DNA: TGTGCCAGCAGACAGGGTAGCAATCAGCCCCAGCATTTT. This sequence encodes CASRQGSNQPQHF.